One and the same sample provided the 12 T cell receptor beta chains below, sequenced in a study of blood T cell repertoires in COVID-19. Sequenced by immunoSEQ multiplex PCR; TCRdb stores in-frame clones only, minus some. The data show about 290,000 clones, over 85% seen once. Material: peripheral blood. Receptors were obtained from a woman aged 30 to 39 with COVID-19, enrolled during active disease.

The chain carries TRBV3-1 (or the pseudogene TRBV3-2) and TRBJ2-2; D is possibly TRBD2 (6 bases). V gave up 1 base and J gave up 8 bases, with 17 bases separating them. Germline assignment: CDR1 LGHDT and CDR2 YNNKEL (reference sequence). The CDR3 contains 16 residues. The chain's CDR3 is CASSQVLLIAAGELFF. In DNA, the CDR3 is TGTGCCAGCAGCCAAGTTCTTCTCATAGCGGCTGGGGAGCTGTTTTTT.

This clone came up a few times. The CDR3 nucleotides are TGTGCCAGCAGCGCCTCCCTAGGAGGGACCTACAATGAGCAGTTCTTC. Translation gives CASSASLGGTYNEQFF. The chain carries TRBV7-9 and TRBJ2-1; D possibly corresponds to TRBD2 (6 bases). From germline, CDR1 is SEHNR and CDR2 FQNEAQ (reference sequence). This CDR3 spans 16 amino acids. Deletions cut 5 bases from V and 2 bases from J, with 16 bases between.

The chain combines TRBV7-9 with TRBJ1-3; possibly TRBD1 for D (5 bases). V dropped 1 base and J dropped 4 bases, with 11 bases sitting between them. Germline V CDR1 and CDR2: SEHNR, FQNEAQ (reference sequence). CDR3 size: 15 residues. DNA for the CDR3: TGTGCCAGCAGCTTAGTTGGAGGGGTCGGAAACACCATATATTTT. Its translation is CASSLVGGVGNTIYF.

The CDR3 DNA follows: TGTGCCAGCACTTCCGGGACAGGGTGGAATGAGCAGTTCTTC. It is translated as CASTSGTGWNEQFF. The chain employs TRBV27 and TRBJ2-1; the match to TRBD1 covers 9 bases. Germline lookup yields CDR1 MNHEY and CDR2 SMNVEV (reference sequence). J lost 7 bases, V lost 7 bases, and 8 bases had no gene match. This CDR3 spans 14 amino acids.

There are a few counts of this clone. V gene TRBV15 combines with J gene TRBJ1-1; unclear D gene. From germline, CDR1 is LNHNV and CDR2 YYDKDF (reference sequence). The CDR3 spans 16 residues. V shed 0 bases and J shed 4 bases, with 15 bases lying between them. As DNA, the CDR3 is TGTGCCACCAGCAGAGAAGTCGAGTCGAGTACCACTGAAGCTTTCTTT. This translates into CATSREVESSTTEAFF.

The V and J genes are TRBV3-1 (or the pseudogene TRBV3-2) and TRBJ2-2; 9 bases map to TRBD2. Germline-derived CDR1 and CDR2 are LGHDT and YNNKEL (reference sequence). Trimming cost V 1 base and J 6 bases; bases outside gene matches: 0. The CDR3 contains 14 residues. The DNA for the CDR3 is TGTGCCAGCAGCCAAGTAGCGGGGGCCGGGGAGCTGTTTTTT. This sequence encodes CASSQVAGAGELFF.

The chain carries TRBV19 and TRBJ2-7; TRBD1 agrees at 9 bases. CDR1 and CDR2 (germline): LNHDA, SQIVND (reference sequence). Trimming at V came to 3 bases and at J to 3 bases, leaving 3 bases not matched to a gene. The CDR3 consists of 14 residues. The CDR3 here is CASSMGTGLYEQYF. In nucleotides, the CDR3 is TGTGCCAGTAGTATGGGGACAGGGCTCTACGAGCAGTACTTC.

The rearrangement links TRBV30 to TRBJ1-1; TRBD1 is a possible D gene (5 bases). Trimming pared 4 bases from V and 1 base from J, leaving 13 bases between. The CDR3 sequence is 14 residues long. In germline, CDR1 is GTSNPN, CDR2 SVGIG (reference sequence). The CDR3 DNA follows: TGTGCCTGGATGGTAGGGGCTAAGAACACTGAAGCTTTCTTT. Translation gives CAWMVGAKNTEAFF.

The rearrangement links TRBV20-1 to TRBJ2-5; D not resolved. The CDR3 has 11 amino acids. The germline V gene encodes CDR1 DFQATT and CDR2 SNEGSKA (reference sequence). Trimming stripped 1 base from V and 2 bases from J, with 2 bases between. The CDR3, as DNA: TGCAGTGCTAGAGTACAAGAGACCCAGTACTTC. As protein: CSARVQETQYF.

V gene TRBV5-1 combines with J gene TRBJ2-5, with a weak D call TRBD1 (5 bases). Trimming cost V 0 bases and J 5 bases, with 11 bases left between them. Germline assignment: CDR1 SGHRS and CDR2 YFSETQ. There are 14 residues in the CDR3. The CDR3 here is CASSLGLGQETQYF. CDR3 coding DNA: TGCGCCAGCAGCTTGGGTCTGGGGCAGGAGACCCAGTACTTC.

This clone was seen a few times. The genes are TRBV6-5 and TRBJ1-1, with D unresolved. V gave up 8 bases and J gave up 1 base, with 11 bases separating them. The CDR3 spans 13 residues. Germline V gene lookup returns CDR1 MNHEY and CDR2 SVGAGI. The CDR3 is CASGLTENTEAFF. As DNA, the CDR3 is TGTGCCAGCGGCCTAACAGAGAACACTGAAGCTTTCTTT.

V gene TRBV11-2 combines with J gene TRBJ2-5; D unclear. V lost 1 base and J lost 3, with 12 bases in between. This CDR3 contains 15 residues. In germline, CDR1 is SGHAT, CDR2 FQNNGV. CDR3 residues: CASSLGFDGEETQYF. The DNA for the CDR3 is TGTGCCAGCAGCTTAGGGTTTGACGGAGAAGAGACCCAGTACTTC.